This T cell receptor (beta chain) is drawn from a study of blood T cell repertoires in COVID-19. Overall study: COVID-19 samples collected from the United States, Italy and Spain covered acute and convalescent phases. The analysed material was cDNA or gDNA that came from T cells, B-cell-depleted T cells, or PBMCs.

The CDR3 is 15 amino acids. Germline V gene lookup returns CDR1 MNHEY and CDR2 SMNVEV (reference sequence). After removal of 6 bases from V and 0 bases from J, the junction contained 3 bases not matched to a gene. Original processing methods: Counts of nucleated cells, estimated from reference gene primer amplification, were obtained. The repertoire was sequenced with immunoSEQ multiplex PCR; TCRdb's copy has only in-frame clones and lacks some. Clone size and V and J calls were adopted from that table, with D and trimming inferred from the DNA. The table has about 69,000 clones, just over 90% seen once.

The clonotype was recovered from a woman in her late teens or twenties with acute or convalescent COVID-19. Sequencing input: peripheral blood. The chain joins TRBV27 to TRBJ2-7, with 12 bases that match TRBD2. The CDR3 nucleotides are TGTGCCAGCAGGGGGACTAGCGGGTTCTCCTACGAGCAGTACTTC. The encoded protein is CASRGTSGFSYEQYF.